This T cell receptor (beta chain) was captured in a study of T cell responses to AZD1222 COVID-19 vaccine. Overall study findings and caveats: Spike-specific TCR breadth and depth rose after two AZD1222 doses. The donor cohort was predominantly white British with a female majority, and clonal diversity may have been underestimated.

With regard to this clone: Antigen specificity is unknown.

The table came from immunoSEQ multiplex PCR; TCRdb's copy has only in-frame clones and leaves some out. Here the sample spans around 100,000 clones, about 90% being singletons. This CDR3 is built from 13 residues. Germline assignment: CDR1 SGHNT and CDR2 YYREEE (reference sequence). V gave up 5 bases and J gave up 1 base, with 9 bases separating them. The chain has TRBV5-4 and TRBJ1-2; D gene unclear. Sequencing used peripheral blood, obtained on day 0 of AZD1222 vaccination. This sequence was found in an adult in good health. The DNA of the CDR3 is TGTGCCAGCAGTTCCTTGGGTAACTATGGCTACACCTTC. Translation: CASSSLGNYGYTF.